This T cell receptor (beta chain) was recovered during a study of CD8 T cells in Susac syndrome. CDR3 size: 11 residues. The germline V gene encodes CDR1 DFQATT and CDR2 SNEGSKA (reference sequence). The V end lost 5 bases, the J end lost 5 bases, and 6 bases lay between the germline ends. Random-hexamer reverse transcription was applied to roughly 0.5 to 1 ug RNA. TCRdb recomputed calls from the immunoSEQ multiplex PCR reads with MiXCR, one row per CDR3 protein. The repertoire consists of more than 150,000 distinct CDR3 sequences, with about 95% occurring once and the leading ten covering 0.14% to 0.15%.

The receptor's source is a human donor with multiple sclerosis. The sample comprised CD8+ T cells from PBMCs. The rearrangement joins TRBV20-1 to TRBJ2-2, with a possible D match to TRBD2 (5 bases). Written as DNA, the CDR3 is TGCAGTGCTGTAGCGACCGGGGAGCTGTTTTTT. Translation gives CSAVATGELFF.